One and the same sample provided the 17 T cell receptor beta chains below, sequenced in a study of T cells after yellow fever vaccination. TCRdb re-derived calls from the 5' RACE reads in MiXCR, one entry per CDR3 protein. The sample contains approximately 550,000 distinct CDR3 sequences, over 15% of which appear only once. Sequenced here: PBMCs, sampled 15 days after the yellow fever booster vaccination. The receptor source for this set is a man aged 30-40 years who received the YFV17D yellow fever vaccine.

This clonotype was detected only a few times. The chain employs TRBV4-2 and TRBJ2-1; 7 bases fit TRBD2. The germline CDR1 and CDR2 sequences are LGHNA and YNFKEQ. V was pared by 4 bases and J by 9 bases, with 3 bases of the junction left unmatched. The CDR3 spans 12 residues. In DNA, the CDR3 is TGTGCCAGCAGCCTCGGGGGGATTGAGCAGTTCTTC. Its protein is CASSLGGIEQFF.

This clonotype came up a few times. The rearrangement links TRBV7-8 to TRBJ2-3; 7 positions match TRBD2. This CDR3 has 17 amino acids. With 5 bases clipped from V and 2 bases from J, the junction kept 13 bases outside the gene matches. Germline lookup yields CDR1 SGHVS and CDR2 FQNEAQ. In DNA, the CDR3 is TGTGCCAGCAGCGGGGTGGCTAGCGGCGGATTCACAGATACGCAGTATTTT. Translating it yields CASSGVASGGFTDTQYF.

The chain has TRBV29-1 and TRBJ2-3; TRBD1 or TRBD2 may be the D gene (7 bases each). The CDR3 spans 13 residues. V lost 3 bases and J 4 bases, leaving 11 bases between the germline ends. Germline CDR1 and CDR2: SQVTM and ANQGSEA. The DNA of the CDR3 is TGCAGCGTTGAGGCAGGGGGGGCAGATACGCAGTATTTT. Translated, it gives CSVEAGGADTQYF.

This chain connects TRBV6-1 to TRBJ1-2; perhaps TRBD1 as D (6 bases). This CDR3 spans 14 amino acids. Trimming stripped 0 bases from V and 4 bases from J, with 9 bases between. Germline CDR1 reads MNHNS; CDR2 reads SASEGT. The CDR3 sequence: CASSEAPRGYGYTF. The DNA of the CDR3 is TGTGCCAGCAGTGAAGCGCCCAGGGGCTATGGCTACACCTTC.

This clonotype occurred a few times. The chain employs TRBV6-1 and TRBJ2-7; 8 bases match TRBD2. V gave up 6 bases and J gave up 3 bases; unmatched junction bases: 13. This CDR3 comprises 16 residues. From germline, CDR1 is MNHNS and CDR2 SASEGT. The CDR3 sequence: CASRTSVSGAVYEQYF. CDR3 coding DNA: TGTGCCAGCAGGACCTCTGTTAGCGGGGCCGTCTACGAGCAGTACTTC.

The CDR3 region is CASSPMRGLIGEQYF. CDR3 DNA sequence: TGTGCCAGCAGCCCGATGCGGGGGCTCATCGGCGAGCAGTACTTC. V gene TRBV12-3 or TRBV12-4 combines with J gene TRBJ2-7, with D perhaps TRBD2 (7 bases). CDR3 length: 15 residues. Trimming pared 6 bases from V and 6 bases from J, leaving 21 bases between.

The chain is built from TRBV7-9 and TRBJ1-1; TRBD1 is a possible D gene (5 bases). V was shortened by 3 bases and J by 3 bases, with 20 bases between the two germline ends. The germline gives CDR1 SEHNR, CDR2 FQNEAQ (reference sequence). This CDR3 is 17 amino acids long. The CDR3 nucleotides read TGTGCCAGCAGCTTGAAGGGGCTTCAGATGAGAGACACTGAAGCTTTCTTT. Protein: CASSLKGLQMRDTEAFF.

The chain uses TRBV6-1 and TRBJ1-2; possible D gene TRBD1, 5 bases. The CDR3 loop spans 13 amino acids. Trimming stripped 6 bases from V and 5 bases from J, with 13 bases between. Germline V gene sequence: CDR1 MNHNS, CDR2 SASEGT. The CDR3 DNA is TGTGCCAGCAGACCGGGACTAGGGTATGGCTACACCTTC. This translates into CASRPGLGYGYTF.

This clonotype was recorded a few times. The chain joins TRBV6-5 to TRBJ2-7; 12 bases agree with TRBD1. The CDR3 is 16 residues long. Germline V gene data show CDR1 as MNHEY and CDR2 as SVGAGI. With V trimmed by 4 bases and J by 5 bases, 9 bases remained unmatched. CDR3 in DNA: TGTGCCAGCAGTTCTCCACCGGGACAGGGGGCCCACGAGCAGTACTTC. This gives the protein CASSSPPGQGAHEQYF.

The rearrangement joins TRBV4-3 to TRBJ2-1; no firm D call. The CDR3 extends over 15 amino acids. Germline V gene lookup returns CDR1 LGHNA and CDR2 YSLEER. V was cut by 0 bases and J by 5 bases, with 11 bases left in between. CDR3 DNA sequence: TGCGCCAGCAGCCAAGATTCTTCTTCCAACAATGAGCAGTTCTTC. It is translated as CASSQDSSSNNEQFF.

The chain is built from TRBV20-1 and TRBJ2-3; 8 bases fit TRBD1. The CDR3 loop spans 13 amino acids. V lost 6 bases, J lost 4 bases, and 6 bases stayed unmatched. Germline-derived CDR1 and CDR2 are DFQATT and SNEGSKA (reference sequence). CDR3 nucleotides: TGCAGTGCGGACGACAGGGGCCCAGATACGCAGTATTTT. This sequence encodes CSADDRGPDTQYF.

In this sample, this clonotype turned up a few times. The V gene is TRBV12-3 or TRBV12-4, the J gene TRBJ2-2; no definite D call. V lost 7 bases and J 4 bases, leaving 7 bases between the germline ends. The CDR3 extends over 12 amino acids. The CDR3 loop reads CASTQVTGELFF. The CDR3 bases are TGTGCCAGCACCCAGGTCACCGGGGAGCTGTTTTTT.

The sample holds many counts of this clonotype. The chain carries TRBV7-8 and TRBJ2-2; tentative D call: TRBD1 (6 bases). The CDR3 length is 13 residues. V dropped 4 bases and J dropped 5 bases, with 8 bases sitting between them. Germline-derived CDR1 and CDR2 are SGHVS and FQNEAQ. The CDR3 nucleotides are TGTGCCAGCAGCTCGCAGGGGACCGGGGAGCTGTTTTTT. Encoded protein: CASSSQGTGELFF.

The chain carries TRBV12-3 or TRBV12-4 and TRBJ1-2; possibly TRBD1 for D (6 bases). The CDR3 spans 16 residues. Trimming left V 1 base short and J 6 bases short, with 18 bases between. The CDR3 is CASSLEGELLVDGYTF. DNA for the CDR3: TGTGCCAGCAGTTTAGAGGGGGAGTTACTCGTCGATGGCTACACCTTC.

This clonotype turned up a few times. This chain uses TRBV20-1 with TRBJ2-3, with D uncertain. The germline V gene has CDR1 DFQATT and CDR2 SNEGSKA (reference sequence). Trimming shortened V by 4 bases and J by 0 bases, and 11 bases separated the two germline ends. The CDR3 covers 14 residues. The CDR3 DNA is TGCAGTGCTAAGACCTTGATTAGCACAGATACGCAGTATTTT. This sequence encodes CSAKTLISTDTQYF.

J is TRBJ2-1 and V is TRBV27, with 10 nucleotides matching TRBD2. The CDR3 has 17 residues. Germline CDR1 MNHEY, CDR2 SMNVEV (reference sequence). The J segment lost 0 bases and the V segment lost 5 bases, leaving 7 bases of the junction unmatched. CDR3 nucleotide sequence: TGTGCCAGCAGTACCCGGACTAGCGGAGTCTCCTACAATGAGCAGTTCTTC. It specifies CASSTRTSGVSYNEQFF.

There are many counts of this clonotype. This sequence joins TRBV5-1 and TRBJ2-5, with 8 bases identical to TRBD1. CDR3 length: 14 amino acids. Germline trimming cut 2 bases from V and 4 bases from J; bases unmatched to any gene: 4. Germline-derived CDR1 and CDR2 are SGHRS and YFSETQ. CDR3 coding DNA: TGCGCCAGCAGCTTCACCGGGACAGGAGAGACCCAGTACTTC. This sequence encodes CASSFTGTGETQYF.